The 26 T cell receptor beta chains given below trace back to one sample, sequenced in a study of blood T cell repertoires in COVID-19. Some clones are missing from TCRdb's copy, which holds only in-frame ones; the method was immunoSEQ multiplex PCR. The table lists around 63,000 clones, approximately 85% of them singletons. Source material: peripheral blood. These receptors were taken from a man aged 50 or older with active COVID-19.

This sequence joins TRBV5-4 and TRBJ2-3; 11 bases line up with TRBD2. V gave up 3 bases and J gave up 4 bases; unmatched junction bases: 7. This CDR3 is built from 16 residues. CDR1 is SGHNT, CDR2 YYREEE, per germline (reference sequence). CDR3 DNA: TGTGCCAGCAGCTCCGTAGCGGGGGGGGCTCCAGATACGCAGTATTTT. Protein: CASSSVAGGAPDTQYF.

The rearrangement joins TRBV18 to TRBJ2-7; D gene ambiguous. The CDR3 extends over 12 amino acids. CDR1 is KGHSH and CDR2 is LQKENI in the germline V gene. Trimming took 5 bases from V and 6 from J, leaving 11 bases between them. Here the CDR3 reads CASSDSALEQYF. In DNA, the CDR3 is TGTGCCAGCTCAGATTCAGCGCTCGAGCAGTACTTC.

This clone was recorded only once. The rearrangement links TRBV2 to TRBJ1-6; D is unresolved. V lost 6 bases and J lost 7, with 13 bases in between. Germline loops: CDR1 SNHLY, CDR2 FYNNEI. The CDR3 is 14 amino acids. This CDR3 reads CASSGKRENSPLHF. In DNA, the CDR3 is TGTGCCAGCAGCGGGAAGCGGGAAAATTCACCCCTCCACTTT.

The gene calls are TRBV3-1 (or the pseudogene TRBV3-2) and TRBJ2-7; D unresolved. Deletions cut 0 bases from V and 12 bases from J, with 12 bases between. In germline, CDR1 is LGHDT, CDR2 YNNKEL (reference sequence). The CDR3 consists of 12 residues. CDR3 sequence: CASSQEGAQAYF. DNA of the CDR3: TGTGCCAGCAGCCAAGAAGGCGCTCAGGCGTACTTC.

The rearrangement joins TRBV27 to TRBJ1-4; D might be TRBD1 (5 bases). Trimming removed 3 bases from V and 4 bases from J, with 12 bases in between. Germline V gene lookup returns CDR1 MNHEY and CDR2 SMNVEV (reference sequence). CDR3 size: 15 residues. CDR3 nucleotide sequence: TGTGCCAGCAGTTTCGGGGGATCCCTTAATGAAAAACTGTTTTTT. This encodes CASSFGGSLNEKLFF.

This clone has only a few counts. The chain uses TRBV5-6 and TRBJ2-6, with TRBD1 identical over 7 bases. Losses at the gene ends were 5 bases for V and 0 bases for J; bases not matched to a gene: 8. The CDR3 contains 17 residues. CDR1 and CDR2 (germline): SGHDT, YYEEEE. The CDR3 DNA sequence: TGTGCCAGCAGTCCCGGGACAGCGATCTCTGGGGCCAACGTCCTGACTTTC. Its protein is CASSPGTAISGANVLTF.

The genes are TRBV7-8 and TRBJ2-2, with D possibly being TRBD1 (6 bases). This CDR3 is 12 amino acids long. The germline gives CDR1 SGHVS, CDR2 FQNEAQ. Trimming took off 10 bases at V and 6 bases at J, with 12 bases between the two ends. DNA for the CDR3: TGTGCCATGCTACAGGGTGCCGGGGAGCTGTTTTTT. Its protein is CAMLQGAGELFF.

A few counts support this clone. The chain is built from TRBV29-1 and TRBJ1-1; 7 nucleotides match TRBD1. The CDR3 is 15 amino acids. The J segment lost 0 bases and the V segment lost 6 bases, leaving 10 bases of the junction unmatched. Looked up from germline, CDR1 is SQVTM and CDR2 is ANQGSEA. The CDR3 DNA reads TGCAGCGTGGCAAAATCGGACAGGATGAACACTGAAGCTTTCTTT. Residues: CSVAKSDRMNTEAFF. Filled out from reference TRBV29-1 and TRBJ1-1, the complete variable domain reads SAVISQKPSRDICQRGTSLTIQCQVDSQVTMMFWYRQQPGQSLTLIATANQGSEATYESGFVIDKFPISRPNLTFSTLTVSNMSPEDSSIYLCSVAKSDRMNTEAFFGQGTRLTVV.

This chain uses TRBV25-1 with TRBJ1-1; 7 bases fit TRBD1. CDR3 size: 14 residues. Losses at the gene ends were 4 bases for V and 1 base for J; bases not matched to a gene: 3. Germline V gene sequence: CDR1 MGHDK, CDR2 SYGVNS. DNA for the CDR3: TGTGCCAGCAGTGCTTACAGGGGGAACACTGAAGCTTTCTTT. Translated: CASSAYRGNTEAFF.

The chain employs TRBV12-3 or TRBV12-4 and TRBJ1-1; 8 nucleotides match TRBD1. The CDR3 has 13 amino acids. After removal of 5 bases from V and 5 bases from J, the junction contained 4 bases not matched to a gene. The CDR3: CASSDRGGTEAFF. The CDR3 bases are TGTGCCAGCAGTGACAGGGGCGGAACTGAAGCTTTCTTT.

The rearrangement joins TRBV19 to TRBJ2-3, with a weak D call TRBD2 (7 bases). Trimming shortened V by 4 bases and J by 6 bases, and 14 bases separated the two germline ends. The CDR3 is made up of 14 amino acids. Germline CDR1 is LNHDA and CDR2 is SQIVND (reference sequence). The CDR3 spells CASSRGGAPDTQYF. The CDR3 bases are TGTGCCAGTAGTAGGGGGGGGGCCCCCGATACGCAGTATTTT.

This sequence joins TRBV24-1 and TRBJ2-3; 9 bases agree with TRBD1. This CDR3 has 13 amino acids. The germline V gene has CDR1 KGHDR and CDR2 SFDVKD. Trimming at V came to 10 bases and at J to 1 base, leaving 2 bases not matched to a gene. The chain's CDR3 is CATRDRGTDTQYF. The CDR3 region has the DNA TGTGCCACAAGGGACAGGGGCACAGATACGCAGTATTTT.

CDR3: CASTSQGETQYF. The CDR3 DNA is TGTGCCAGCACCAGCCAGGGAGAGACCCAGTACTTC. The gene calls are TRBV5-5 and TRBJ2-5; possible D gene TRBD1, 5 bases. Germline values: CDR1 SGHKS, CDR2 YYEKEE (reference sequence). V lost 6 bases and J 4 bases, leaving 10 bases between the germline ends. CDR3 length: 12 residues.

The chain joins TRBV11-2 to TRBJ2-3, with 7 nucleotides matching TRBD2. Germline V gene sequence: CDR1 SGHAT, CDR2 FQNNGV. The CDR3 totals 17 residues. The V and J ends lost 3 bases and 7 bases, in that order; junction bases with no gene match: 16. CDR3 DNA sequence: TGTGCCAGCAGCTTTTCAGGTGGGAAGAGCGGGGCTAATACGCAGTATTTT. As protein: CASSFSGGKSGANTQYF.

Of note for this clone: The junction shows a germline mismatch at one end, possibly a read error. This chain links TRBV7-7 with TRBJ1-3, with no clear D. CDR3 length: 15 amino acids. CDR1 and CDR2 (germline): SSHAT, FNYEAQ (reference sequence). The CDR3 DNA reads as TGTGCTAGCAGCGACTCGCCCGGGGCTGGAAACACCATATATTTT. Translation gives CASSDSPGAGNTIYF.

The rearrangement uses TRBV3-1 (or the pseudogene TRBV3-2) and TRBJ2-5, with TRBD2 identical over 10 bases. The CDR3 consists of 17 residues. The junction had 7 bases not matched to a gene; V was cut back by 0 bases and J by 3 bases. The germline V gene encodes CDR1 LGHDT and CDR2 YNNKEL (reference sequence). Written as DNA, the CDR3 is TGTGCCAGCAGCCAAGAAGGTTGGACTAGCGGAAAAGAGACCCAGTACTTC. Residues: CASSQEGWTSGKETQYF.

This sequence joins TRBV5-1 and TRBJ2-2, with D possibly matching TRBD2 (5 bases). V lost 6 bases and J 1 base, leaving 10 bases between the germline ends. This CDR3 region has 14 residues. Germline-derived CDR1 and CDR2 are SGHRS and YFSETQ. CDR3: CASNGGENTGELFF. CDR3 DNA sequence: TGCGCCAGCAACGGAGGAGAGAACACCGGGGAGCTGTTTTTT.

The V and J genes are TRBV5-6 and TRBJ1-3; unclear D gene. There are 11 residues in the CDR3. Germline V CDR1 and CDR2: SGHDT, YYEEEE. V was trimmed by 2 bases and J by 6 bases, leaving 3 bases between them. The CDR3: CASSFLNTIYF. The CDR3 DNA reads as TGTGCCAGCAGCTTCTTAAACACCATATATTTT.

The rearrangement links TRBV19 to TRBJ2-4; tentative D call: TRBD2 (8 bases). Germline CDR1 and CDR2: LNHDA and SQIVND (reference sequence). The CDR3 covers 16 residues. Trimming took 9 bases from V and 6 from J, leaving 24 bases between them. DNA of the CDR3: TGTGCCAGCCACGAGACAGGGCCCGGACTAGCAAACATTCAGTACTTC. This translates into CASHETGPGLANIQYF.

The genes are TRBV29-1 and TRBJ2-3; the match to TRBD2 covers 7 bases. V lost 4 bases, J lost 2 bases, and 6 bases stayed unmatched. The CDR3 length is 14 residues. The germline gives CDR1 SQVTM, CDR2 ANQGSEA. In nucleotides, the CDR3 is TGCAGCGTTGCAGCGGGATCTAACACAGATACGCAGTATTTT. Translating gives CSVAAGSNTDTQYF.

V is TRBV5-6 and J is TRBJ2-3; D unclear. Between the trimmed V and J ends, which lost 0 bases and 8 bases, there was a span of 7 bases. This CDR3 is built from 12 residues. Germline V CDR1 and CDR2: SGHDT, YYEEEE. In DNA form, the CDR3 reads TGTGCCAGCAGCTTGGGTTACGGTACGCAGTATTTT. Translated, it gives CASSLGYGTQYF.

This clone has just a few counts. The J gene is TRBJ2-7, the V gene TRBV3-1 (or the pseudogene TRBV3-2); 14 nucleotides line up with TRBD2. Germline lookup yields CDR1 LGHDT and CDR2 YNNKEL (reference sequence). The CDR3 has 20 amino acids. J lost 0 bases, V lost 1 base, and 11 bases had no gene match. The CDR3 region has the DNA TGTGCCAGCAGCCAAGTGGACGGGACTAGCGGGGGCCTCAGCTCCTACGAGCAGTACTTC. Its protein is CASSQVDGTSGGLSSYEQYF.

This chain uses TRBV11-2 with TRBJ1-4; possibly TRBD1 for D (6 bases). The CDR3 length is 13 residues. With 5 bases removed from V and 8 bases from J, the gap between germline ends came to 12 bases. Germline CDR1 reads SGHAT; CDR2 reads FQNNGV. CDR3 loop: CASSRSGTEKLFF. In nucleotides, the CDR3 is TGTGCCAGCAGCCGATCCGGGACAGAAAAACTGTTTTTT.

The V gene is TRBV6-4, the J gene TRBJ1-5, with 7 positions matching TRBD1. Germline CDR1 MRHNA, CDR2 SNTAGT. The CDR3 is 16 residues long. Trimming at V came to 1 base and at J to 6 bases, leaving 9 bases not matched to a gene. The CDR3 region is CASSDLKGARGQPQHF. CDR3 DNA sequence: TGTGCCAGCAGTGACTTGAAGGGGGCGCGGGGTCAGCCCCAGCATTTT.

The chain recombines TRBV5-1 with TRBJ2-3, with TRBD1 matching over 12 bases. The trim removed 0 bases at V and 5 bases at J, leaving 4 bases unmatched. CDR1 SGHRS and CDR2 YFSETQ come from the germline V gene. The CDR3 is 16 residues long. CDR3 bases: TGCGCCAGCAGCTTGGGGGGACAGGGGGCACAAGATACGCAGTATTTT. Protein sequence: CASSLGGQGAQDTQYF.

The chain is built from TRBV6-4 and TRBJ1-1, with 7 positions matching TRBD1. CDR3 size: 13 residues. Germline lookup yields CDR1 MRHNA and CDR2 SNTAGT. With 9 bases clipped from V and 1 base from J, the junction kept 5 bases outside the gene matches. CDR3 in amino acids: CARTGAWNTEAFF. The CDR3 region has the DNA TGTGCCAGAACAGGGGCCTGGAACACTGAAGCTTTCTTT.